These T cell receptor beta chains were read from a single sample in a study of T cell changes during pregnancy in multiple sclerosis. Profiled with immunoSEQ multiplex PCR; TCRdb holds only in-frame clones, not every one. This table has about 51,000 clones, roughly 94% appearing once. The sample in question was CD4+ T cells from peripheral blood mononuclear cells, obtained in the second trimester of pregnancy. The receptors were sampled from a female donor with multiple sclerosis, enrolled in a pregnancy study. Both conserved end residues are trimmed from each CDR3.

CDR3 protein: ASSLDGGAGDEQF
CDR3 length: 13
V gene: TRBV7-8

CDR3 protein: ASSIQGGARSSPLH
CDR3 length: 14
V gene: TRBV19

CDR3 protein: ASSLTPSVSGANVLT
CDR3 length: 15
V gene: TRBV5-4

CDR3 protein: ASSVFAGGTDTQY
CDR3 length: 13
V gene: TRBV9

CDR3 protein: ASSQRGGVGVNTEAF
CDR3 length: 15
V gene: TRBV2

CDR3 protein: ASRDQGMTNEKLF
CDR3 length: 13
V gene: TRBV2

CDR3 protein: ASSYDRAAYNSPLH
CDR3 length: 14
V gene: TRBV5-4

CDR3 protein: EICGNFEHSYNSPLH
CDR3 length: 15
V gene: TRBV7-7

CDR3 protein: ASSLPGEGNSPLH
CDR3 length: 13
V gene: TRBV5-1

CDR3 protein: ASSYSTSGGAWEQF
CDR3 length: 14
V gene: TRBV6-5